This section outlines one T cell receptor (beta chain) sequence together with its context. Antigen: not known. This sample was included in a study of T-cell memory formation after mild COVID-19. Broader study findings: Contracting CD4+ clones were located mainly in CM and EM, and CD8+ clones in EMRA.

MiXCR, run by TCRdb on the 5' RACE reads, gives a single entry per CDR3 protein. The sample shows approximately 500,000 distinct CDR3 sequences, around a quarter of them seen only once. The germline V gene encodes CDR1 SGHAT and CDR2 FQNNGV. V gave up 5 bases and J gave up 0 bases; unmatched junction bases: 15. This CDR3 is 18 amino acids long. Sequencing was carried out using PBMCs or a T cell subset sorted from them (not recorded which). The chain combines TRBV11-2 with TRBJ2-7; the match to TRBD2 covers 8 bases. The clonotype was recovered from an adult woman who had mild COVID-19 (a few samples of this study predate the infection). Cell type and time point are not known. CDR3 protein: CASSPLRRGRNNSYEQYF. CDR3 in DNA: TGTGCCAGCAGCCCCCTGCGGCGCGGGAGGAACAACTCCTACGAGCAGTACTTC.